The 30 T cell receptor beta chains below come from one sample, sequenced in a study of shared clonotypes between healthy human individuals. Some clones are missing from TCRdb's copy, which holds only in-frame ones; the method was immunoSEQ multiplex PCR. The table has 2 million to 2.5 million clones, under 97% seen once; the top ten hold about 0.13%. Sample: naive CD4+ T cells sorted from blood. As for subset: CD45RA+ positively selected. The receptors derive from a man aged 18-30 years in good health.

The V and J genes are TRBV30 and TRBJ1-2; D not resolved. Deletions cut 3 bases from V and 2 bases from J, with 7 bases between. From germline, CDR1 is GTSNPN and CDR2 SVGIG (reference sequence). The CDR3 sequence is 12 residues long. For the CDR3, the DNA is TGTGCCTGGAGCCCCGCCAACTATGGCTACACCTTC. Translated, it gives CAWSPANYGYTF.

The chain recombines TRBV6-5 with TRBJ2-5; D unclear. Per germline, CDR1 MNHEY and CDR2 SVGAGI. With 4 bases removed from V and 0 bases from J, the gap between germline ends came to 15 bases. CDR3 length equals 16 residues. CDR3 coding DNA: TGTGCCAGCAGTTGGATAGGACGCACGGACCAAGAGACCCAGTACTTC. It yields the protein CASSWIGRTDQETQYF.

This clone is a singleton in its sample. The CDR3 DNA is TGTGCCAGCAGCTGGGGGGGACCGCAAACCTACGAGCAGTACTTC. Residues: CASSWGGPQTYEQYF. The chain links TRBV27 to TRBJ2-7; 7 bases line up with TRBD2. The ends lost 6 bases at V and 2 bases at J; junction bases unmatched: 10. This CDR3 is built from 15 residues. In germline, CDR1 is MNHEY, CDR2 SMNVEV (reference sequence).

The rearrangement links TRBV2 to TRBJ2-7; D unresolved. V was cut by 4 bases and J by 4 bases, with 8 bases left in between. Germline V gene data show CDR1 as SNHLY and CDR2 as FYNNEI. The CDR3 has 12 residues. CDR3 amino acids: CASSVITYEQYF. The DNA for the CDR3 is TGTGCCAGCAGTGTGATAACTTACGAGCAGTACTTC.

This clone was detected once. The chain has TRBV18 and TRBJ2-7; 8 bases line up with TRBD2. The V gene end was trimmed by 6 bases and the J gene end by 5 bases; junction bases not matched to a gene: 9. Germline loops: CDR1 KGHSH, CDR2 LQKENI. The length of the CDR3 is 14 residues. The CDR3 region has the DNA TGTGCCAGCTCCCACGGACCGGGGGGGAACGAGCAGTACTTC. This encodes CASSHGPGGNEQYF.

The chain joins TRBV18 to TRBJ1-2; 8 bases fit TRBD1. CDR1 KGHSH and CDR2 LQKENI come from the germline V gene. J lost 3 bases, V lost 6 bases, and 6 bases had no gene match. The CDR3 runs 14 residues. CDR3 nucleotides: TGTGCCAGCTCCTCGACAGGGGTCTACTATGGCTACACCTTC. Residues: CASSSTGVYYGYTF.

This clone has only one observation. This chain connects TRBV28 to TRBJ2-1; D unclear. V was trimmed by 2 bases and J by 7 bases, leaving 6 bases between them. The CDR3 loop spans 12 amino acids. The germline CDR1 and CDR2 sequences are MDHEN and SYDVKM. The DNA for the CDR3 is TGTGCCAGCAGTTTACTGGTGAATGAGCAGTTCTTC. Amino acids: CASSLLVNEQFF.

V and J are TRBV27 and TRBJ2-7, with D hard to call. V lost 7 bases to trimming and J lost 6 bases, with 16 bases between them. The V gene's germline CDR1 is MNHEY and CDR2 SMNVEV (reference sequence). The CDR3 is 13 amino acids. CDR3 protein: CASKKPGWSEQYF. DNA of the CDR3: TGTGCCAGCAAAAAGCCCGGGTGGTCCGAGCAGTACTTC.

In the case of this clone: Different DNA sequences within this sample yield the same CDR3. The V and J genes are TRBV6-5 and TRBJ1-3; 8 bases line up with TRBD1. V was pared by 0 bases and J by 2 bases, with 0 bases of the junction left unmatched. CDR1 and CDR2 from the germline V gene are MNHEY and SVGAGI. The CDR3 loop spans 15 amino acids. CDR3 sequence: CASSYSRGPGNTIYF. CDR3 DNA sequence: TGTGCCAGCAGTTACTCCAGGGGGCCTGGAAACACCATATATTTT.

The gene calls are TRBV5-6 and TRBJ2-1; TRBD2 aligns across 8 bases. Germline-derived CDR1 and CDR2 are SGHDT and YYEEEE. V lost 4 bases and J lost 7; bases outside the gene matches: 13. The CDR3 runs to 16 residues. CDR3 residues: CASSPRAAGGVNEQFF. CDR3 DNA: TGTGCCAGCAGCCCCCGGGCGGCGGGAGGCGTGAATGAGCAGTTCTTC. Drawing the rest from reference TRBV5-6 and TRBJ2-1, the complete variable domain is DAGVTQSPTHLIKTRGQQVTLRCSPKSGHDTVSWYQQALGQGPQFIFQYYEEEERQRGNFPDRFSGHQFPNYSSELNVNALLLGDSALYLCASSPRAAGGVNEQFFGPGTRLTVL.

V is TRBV13 and J is TRBJ2-1; 9 bases are a match to TRBD2. CDR3 size: 19 residues. V lost 3 bases and J lost 6; bases outside the gene matches: 18. Germline V gene data show CDR1 as PRHDT and CDR2 as FYEKMQ (reference sequence). CDR3 residues: CASSFLPKVSGLAVNEQFF. CDR3 DNA: TGTGCCAGCAGCTTTCTCCCAAAGGTTTCGGGACTAGCTGTCAATGAGCAGTTCTTC.

Details on this clone: The identical CDR3 is also encoded by other nucleotide sequences in the sample. The V gene is TRBV5-1, the J gene TRBJ1-4; a possible D gene is TRBD1 (6 bases). Germline V gene lookup returns CDR1 SGHRS and CDR2 YFSETQ. V was shortened by 0 bases and J by 5 bases, with 8 bases between the two germline ends. The CDR3 length is 14 residues. The CDR3 loop is CASSLGQANEKLFF. CDR3 bases: TGCGCCAGCAGCTTGGGACAGGCAAATGAAAAACTGTTTTTT.

The chain employs TRBV28 and TRBJ2-1; maybe TRBD1 (6 bases). Between the trimmed V and J ends, which lost 8 bases and 5 bases, there was a span of 13 bases. Germline assignment: CDR1 MDHEN and CDR2 SYDVKM. CDR3 length equals 13 residues. CDR3 DNA sequence: TGTGCCAGCTCGGACAGTTTAAACAATGAGCAGTTCTTC. Protein product: CASSDSLNNEQFF. The full variable domain, its missing parts supplied by reference TRBV28 and TRBJ2-1, is DVKVTQSSRYLVKRTGEKVFLECVQDMDHENMFWYRQDPGLGLRLIYFSYDVKMKEKGDIPEGYSVSREKKERFSLILESASTNQTSMYLCASSDSLNNEQFFGPGTRLTVL.

V gene TRBV14 combines with J gene TRBJ1-1; D is uncertain. This CDR3 spans 16 amino acids. From germline, CDR1 is SGHDN and CDR2 FVKESK. V was trimmed by 1 base and J by 2 bases, leaving 14 bases between them. CDR3 coding DNA: TGTGCCAGCAGCCAAGTCCTCAAAGGGTTAAACACTGAAGCTTTCTTT. It codes for CASSQVLKGLNTEAFF. The whole variable domain, filled in from reference TRBV14 and TRBJ1-1, reads EAGVTQFPSHSVIEKGQTVTLRCDPISGHDNLYWYRRVMGKEIKFLLHFVKESKQDESGMPNNRFLAERTGGTYSTLKVQPAELEDSGVYFCASSQVLKGLNTEAFFGQGTRLTVV.

J is TRBJ2-3 and V is TRBV9; D perhaps matches TRBD2 (6 bases). The germline CDR1 and CDR2 sequences are SGDLS and YYNGEE. V was trimmed by 4 bases and J by 3 bases, leaving 15 bases between them. This CDR3 has 15 residues. Here the CDR3 DNA reads TGTGCCAGCAGCCTAGGGGAGGTTCGGACAGATACGCAGTATTTT. Protein sequence: CASSLGEVRTDTQYF. Looking up the rest from reference TRBV9 and TRBJ2-3 gives the full variable domain: DSGVTQTPKHLITATGQRVTLRCSPRSGDLSVYWYQQSLDQGLQFLIQYYNGEERAKGNILERFSAQQFPDLHSELNLSSLELGDSALYFCASSLGEVRTDTQYFGPGTRLTVL.

This clone came up once. CDR3 in amino acids: CASSLLENRPTEQFF. CDR3 sequence (DNA): TGTGCCAGCAGCCTACTGGAAAACCGACCCACTGAGCAGTTCTTC. V usage is TRBV5-6 and J usage is TRBJ2-1; D gene ambiguous. Trimming cost V 4 bases and J 9 bases, with 20 bases left between them. The germline V gene encodes CDR1 SGHDT and CDR2 YYEEEE. The CDR3 contains 15 residues.

This rearrangement joins TRBV5-1 to TRBJ2-1; D gene uncertain. There are 15 residues in the CDR3. Germline loops: CDR1 SGHRS, CDR2 YFSETQ. The V and J ends lost 0 bases and 3 bases respectively, with 10 bases between them. The CDR3 sequence is CASSLADLDYNEQFF. CDR3 nucleotide sequence: TGCGCCAGCAGCTTGGCGGATCTGGACTACAATGAGCAGTTCTTC.

The chain recombines TRBV18 with TRBJ2-1; D remains ambiguous. CDR1 is KGHSH and CDR2 is LQKENI in the germline V gene. Trimming shortened V by 0 bases and J by 4 bases, and 7 bases separated the two germline ends. The CDR3 totals 14 residues. The CDR3 DNA is TGTGCCAGCTCACCACCCTCGCGGTACAATGAGCAGTTCTTC. It specifies CASSPPSRYNEQFF. The full variable domain, rest sourced from reference TRBV18 and TRBJ2-1, is NAGVMQNPRHLVRRRGQEARLRCSPMKGHSHVYWYRQLPEEGLKFMVYLQKENIIDESGMPKERFSAEFPKEGPSILRIQQVVRGDSAAYFCASSPPSRYNEQFFGPGTRLTVL.

This clone showed up just once. The chain has TRBV5-4 and TRBJ1-6; 10 bases are a match to TRBD1. Germline trimming cut 4 bases from V and 10 bases from J; bases unmatched to any gene: 8. Germline lookup yields CDR1 SGHNT and CDR2 YYREEE (reference sequence). This CDR3 region has 15 residues. CDR3 coding DNA: TGTGCCAGCAGCAACGGACAGGGGGGGGGATCACCCCTCCACTTT. Encoded protein: CASSNGQGGGSPLHF.

This clone was detected once. V and J are TRBV19 and TRBJ1-2; 7 nucleotides agree with TRBD1. CDR1 LNHDA and CDR2 SQIVND come from the germline V gene (reference sequence). The CDR3 sequence is 14 residues long. J gave up 6 bases and V 3 bases, and 7 bases lay outside the gene matches. CDR3 sequence: CASSMQQGPNGYTF. CDR3 nucleotide sequence: TGTGCCAGTAGTATGCAACAGGGGCCCAATGGCTACACCTTC. The full variable domain, with the rest looked up from reference TRBV19 and TRBJ1-2, is DGGITQSPKYLFRKEGQNVTLSCEQNLNHDAMYWYRQDPGQGLRLIYYSQIVNDFQKGDIAEGYSVSREKKESFPLTVTSAQKNPTAFYLCASSMQQGPNGYTFGSGTRLTVV.

The chain links TRBV2 to TRBJ2-6, with 11 bases lining up with TRBD1. The V gene end was trimmed by 6 bases and the J gene end by 4 bases; junction bases not matched to a gene: 5. CDR1 is SNHLY and CDR2 is FYNNEI in the germline V gene. The CDR3 is 16 residues long. DNA for the CDR3: TGTGCCAGCAGGGACAGGGGGCTTCCAGGGGCCAACGTCCTGACTTTC. Protein sequence: CASRDRGLPGANVLTF.

The CDR3 spells CASKLSGTAYEQYF. In DNA form, the CDR3 reads TGTGCCAGCAAACTTAGCGGGACAGCCTACGAGCAGTACTTC. This chain uses TRBV6-1 with TRBJ2-7; D may be TRBD2 (8 bases). The CDR3 contains 14 residues. Looked up from germline, CDR1 is MNHNS and CDR2 is SASEGT. Trimming shortened V by 7 bases and J by 2 bases, and 15 bases separated the two germline ends.

The chain joins TRBV28 to TRBJ2-7; 8 nucleotides match TRBD1. Germline CDR1 is MDHEN and CDR2 is SYDVKM. After removal of 1 base from V and 5 bases from J, the junction contained 7 bases not matched to a gene. The CDR3 totals 15 residues. The DNA for the CDR3 is TGTGCCAGCAGTTTATCTCACCCAGGGGGCAACGAGCAGTACTTC. It is translated as CASSLSHPGGNEQYF.

The chain recombines TRBV7-9 with TRBJ2-7, with TRBD2 matching over 14 bases. V dropped 5 bases and J dropped 3; count of bases not matched to a gene: 6. CDR1 is SEHNR, CDR2 FQNEAQ, per germline (reference sequence). The CDR3 is 16 residues long. Here the CDR3 DNA reads TGTGCCAGCAGCCCTGGGACTAGCGGGAGCATCTACGAGCAGTACTTC. Translation: CASSPGTSGSIYEQYF.

As to this clone: Within the sample, other DNA sequences also encode this same CDR3. This chain connects TRBV7-2 to TRBJ2-7; maybe TRBD2 (7 bases). The CDR3 totals 14 residues. Per the germline V gene, CDR1 is SGHTA and CDR2 is FQGNSA. The V and J ends lost 5 bases and 1 base respectively, with 12 bases between them. CDR3 amino acids: CASSLGRGSYEQYF. Here the CDR3 DNA reads TGTGCCAGCAGCCTTGGGAGGGGGTCCTACGAGCAGTACTTC. The full variable domain, completed using reference TRBV7-2 and TRBJ2-7, is GAGVSQSPSNKVTEKGKDVELRCDPISGHTALYWYRQSLGQGLEFLIYFQGNSAPDKSGLPSDRFSAERTGGSVSTLTIQRTQQEDSAVYLCASSLGRGSYEQYFGPGTRLTVT.

A single count supports this clone. This chain joins TRBV18 and TRBJ2-3, with a possible D match to TRBD1 (5 bases). Trimming took off 6 bases at V and 3 bases at J, with 13 bases between the two ends. The CDR3 length is 14 residues. The germline gives CDR1 KGHSH, CDR2 LQKENI. In nucleotides, the CDR3 is TGTGCCAGCTCCGCGGACATGATTACAGATACGCAGTATTTT. Translating gives CASSADMITDTQYF.

V and J are TRBV5-1 and TRBJ2-3; perhaps TRBD1 as D (5 bases). This CDR3 region has 15 residues. V was shortened by 4 bases and J by 0 bases, with 12 bases between the two germline ends. Germline values: CDR1 SGHRS, CDR2 YFSETQ. This CDR3 reads CASSAGISSTDTQYF. For the CDR3, the DNA is TGCGCCAGCAGCGCAGGGATTTCTAGCACAGATACGCAGTATTTT.

This rearrangement joins TRBV29-1 to TRBJ2-7; 14 nucleotides agree with TRBD2. With V trimmed by 6 bases and J by 2 bases, 3 bases remained unmatched. Germline V CDR1 and CDR2: SQVTM, ANQGSEA. The CDR3 extends over 14 amino acids. The CDR3 loop is CSVETSGRAYEQYF. In nucleotides, the CDR3 is TGCAGCGTAGAGACTAGCGGGAGGGCCTACGAGCAGTACTTC.

In its sample, this clone was seen once. The gene calls are TRBV18 and TRBJ1-6, with D maybe TRBD1 (5 bases). CDR1 is KGHSH and CDR2 is LQKENI in the germline V gene. The CDR3 has 16 residues. Trimming cost V 3 bases and J 5 bases, with 14 bases left between them. CDR3 residues: CASSPWTGTDNSPLHF. DNA for the CDR3: TGTGCCAGCTCACCTTGGACCGGGACGGATAATTCACCCCTCCACTTT.

This clone has just one count. This chain links TRBV10-2 with TRBJ1-1, with 7 positions matching TRBD1. The CDR3 contains 16 residues. Losses at the gene ends were 4 bases for V and 2 bases for J; bases not matched to a gene: 10. The germline V gene has CDR1 WSHSY and CDR2 SAAADI. This CDR3 is CASSAPDRTANTEAFF. The CDR3 nucleotides read TGCGCCAGCAGTGCCCCGGACAGGACCGCTAACACTGAAGCTTTCTTT.